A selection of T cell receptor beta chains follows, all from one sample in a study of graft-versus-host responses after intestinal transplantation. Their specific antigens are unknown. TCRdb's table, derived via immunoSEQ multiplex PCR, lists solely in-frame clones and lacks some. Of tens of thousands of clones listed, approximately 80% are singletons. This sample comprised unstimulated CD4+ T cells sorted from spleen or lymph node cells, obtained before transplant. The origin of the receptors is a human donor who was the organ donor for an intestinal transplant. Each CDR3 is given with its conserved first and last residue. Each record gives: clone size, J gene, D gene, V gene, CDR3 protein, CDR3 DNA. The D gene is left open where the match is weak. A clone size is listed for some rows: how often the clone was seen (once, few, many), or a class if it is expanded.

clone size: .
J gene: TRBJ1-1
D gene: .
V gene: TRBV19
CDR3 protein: CASSMYRTEAFF
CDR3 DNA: TGTGCCAGTAGTATGTACAGGACTGAAGCTTTCTTT

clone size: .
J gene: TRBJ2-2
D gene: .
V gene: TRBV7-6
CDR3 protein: CASSLGGNTGELFF
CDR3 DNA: TGTGCCAGCAGCTTGGGAGGGAACACCGGGGAGCTGTTTTTT

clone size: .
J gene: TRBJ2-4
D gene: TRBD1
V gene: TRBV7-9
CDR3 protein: CASSAGGYIQYF
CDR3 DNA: TGTGCCAGCAGCGCAGGGGGTTACATTCAGTACTTC

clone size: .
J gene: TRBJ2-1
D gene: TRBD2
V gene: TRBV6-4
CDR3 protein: CASSDDAGGLYNEQFF
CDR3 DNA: TGTGCCAGCAGTGACGATGCGGGGGGGCTTTACAATGAGCAGTTCTTC

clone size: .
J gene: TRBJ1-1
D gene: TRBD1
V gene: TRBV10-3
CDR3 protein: CAIRDRVYHTEAFF
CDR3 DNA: TGTGCCATCAGGGACAGGGTTTACCACACTGAAGCTTTCTTT

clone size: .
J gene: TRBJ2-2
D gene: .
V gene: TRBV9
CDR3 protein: CASSVGGQNTGELFF
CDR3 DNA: TGTGCCAGCAGCGTAGGGGGACAGAACACCGGGGAGCTGTTTTTT

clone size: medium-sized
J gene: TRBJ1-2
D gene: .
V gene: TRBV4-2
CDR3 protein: CASSQDTRGSYGYTF
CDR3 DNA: TGTGCCAGCAGCCAGGACACAAGGGGCTCCTATGGCTACACCTTC

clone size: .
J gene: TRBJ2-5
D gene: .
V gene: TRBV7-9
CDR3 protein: CASSLAAGIETQYF
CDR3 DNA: TGTGCCAGCAGCTTAGCAGCCGGGATAGAGACCCAGTACTTC

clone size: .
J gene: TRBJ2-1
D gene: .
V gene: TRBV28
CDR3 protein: CASSLGTGGTTSSYNEQFF
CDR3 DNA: TGTGCCAGCAGTTTAGGGACAGGTGGGACTACAAGCTCCTACAATGAGCAGTTCTTC

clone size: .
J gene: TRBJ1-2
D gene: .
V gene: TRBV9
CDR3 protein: CASSLYDGTNGYTF
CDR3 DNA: TGTGCCAGCAGCTTATACGACGGGACAAATGGCTACACCTTC

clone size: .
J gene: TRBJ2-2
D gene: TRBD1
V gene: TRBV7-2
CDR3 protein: CASSLGQTNTGELFF
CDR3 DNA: TGTGCCAGCAGCCTGGGACAGACGAACACCGGGGAGCTGTTTTTT

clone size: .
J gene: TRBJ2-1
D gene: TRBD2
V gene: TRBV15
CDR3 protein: CATRGLAGYNEQFF
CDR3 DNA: TGTGCCACCAGAGGACTAGCGGGGTACAATGAGCAGTTCTTC

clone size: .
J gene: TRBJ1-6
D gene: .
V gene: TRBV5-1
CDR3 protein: CASSLGGQYNSPLHF
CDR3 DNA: TGCGCCAGCAGCCTGGGTGGACAGTATAATTCACCCCTCCACTTT

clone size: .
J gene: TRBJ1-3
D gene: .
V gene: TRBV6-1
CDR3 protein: CASSEVGSSGNTIYF
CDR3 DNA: TGTGCCAGCAGTGAAGTTGGCAGCTCTGGAAACACCATATATTTT

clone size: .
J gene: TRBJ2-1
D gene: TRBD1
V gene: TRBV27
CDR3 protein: CASSLPGGNEQFF
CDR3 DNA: TGTGCCAGCAGTTTACCAGGGGGCAATGAGCAGTTCTTC

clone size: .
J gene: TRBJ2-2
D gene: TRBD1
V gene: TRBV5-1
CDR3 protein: CASSWGTETNTGELFF
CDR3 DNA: TGCGCCAGCAGCTGGGGGACAGAGACGAACACCGGGGAGCTGTTTTTT

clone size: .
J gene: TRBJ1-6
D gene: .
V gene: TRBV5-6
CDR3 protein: CASSHLISADSPLHF
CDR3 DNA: TGTGCCAGCAGTCATCTTATCTCGGCGGATTCACCCCTCCACTTT

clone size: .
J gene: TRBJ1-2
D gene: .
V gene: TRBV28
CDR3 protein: CASSPNTIIYGYTF
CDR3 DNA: TGTGCCAGCAGTCCGAACACGATTATCTATGGCTACACCTTC

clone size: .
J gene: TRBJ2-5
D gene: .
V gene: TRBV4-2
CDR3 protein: CASSPSTGGLEETQYF
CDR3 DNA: TGTGCCAGCAGCCCAAGTACGGGGGGCCTGGAAGAGACCCAGTACTTC

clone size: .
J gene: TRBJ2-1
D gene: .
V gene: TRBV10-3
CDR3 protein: CAIRSRDTYNEQFF
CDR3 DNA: TGTGCCATCAGGTCCCGGGACACATACAATGAGCAGTTCTTC

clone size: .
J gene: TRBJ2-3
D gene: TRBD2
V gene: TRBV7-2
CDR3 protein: CASSLDGGEDTQYF
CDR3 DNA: TGTGCCAGCAGCTTAGACGGGGGGGAAGATACGCAGTATTTT

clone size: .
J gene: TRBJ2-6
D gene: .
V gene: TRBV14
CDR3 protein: CASSQSSGMGSGANVLTF
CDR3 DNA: TGTGCCAGCAGCCAGTCTTCAGGGATGGGGTCTGGGGCCAACGTCCTGACTTTC

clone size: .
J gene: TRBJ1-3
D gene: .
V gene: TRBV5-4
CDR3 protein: CASSFQGGSGNTIYF
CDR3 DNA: TGTGCCAGCAGCTTTCAGGGAGGCTCTGGAAACACCATATATTTT

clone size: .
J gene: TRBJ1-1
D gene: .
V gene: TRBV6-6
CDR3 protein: CASSYGPNTEAFF
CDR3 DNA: TGTGCCAGCAGTTACGGCCCGAACACTGAAGCTTTCTTT

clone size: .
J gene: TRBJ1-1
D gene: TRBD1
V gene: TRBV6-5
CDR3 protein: CASSDRGAGAFF
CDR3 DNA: TGTGCCAGCAGCGACAGGGGTGCTGGAGCTTTCTTT

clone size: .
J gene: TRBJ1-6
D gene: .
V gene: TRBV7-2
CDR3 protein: CASSLALTKNNSPLHF
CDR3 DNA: TGTGCCAGCAGCTTAGCGCTCACAAAGAATAATTCACCCCTCCACTTT

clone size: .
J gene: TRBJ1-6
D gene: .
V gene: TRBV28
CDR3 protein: CASSLVVGVGSPLHF
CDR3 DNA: TGTGCCAGCAGTTTGGTAGTCGGGGTTGGCTCACCCCTCCACTTT

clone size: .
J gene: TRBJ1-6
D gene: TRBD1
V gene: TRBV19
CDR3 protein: CASSLGTWDSSNSPLHF
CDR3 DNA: TGTGCCAGTAGTCTCGGGACTTGGGACAGTTCTAATTCACCCCTCCACTTT

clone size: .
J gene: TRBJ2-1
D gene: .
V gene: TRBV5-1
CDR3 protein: CASSFPAGGLWFF
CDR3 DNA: TGCGCCAGCAGCTTTCCCGCCGGGGGGCTGTGGTTCTTC

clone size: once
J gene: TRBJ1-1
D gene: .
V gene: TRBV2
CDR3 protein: CASSRQLLTEAFF
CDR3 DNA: TGTGCCAGCAGCAGACAGCTCCTCACTGAAGCTTTCTTT

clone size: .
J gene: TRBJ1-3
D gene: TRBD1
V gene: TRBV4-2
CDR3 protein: CASSHPVQGQYSGNTIYF
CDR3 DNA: TGTGCCAGCAGCCACCCAGTTCAGGGACAGTACTCTGGAAACACCATATATTTT